This T cell receptor beta chain originates from a study of T cell responses to AZD1222 COVID-19 vaccine. Repertoires were generated with immunoSEQ multiplex PCR, while TCRdb's copy carries only in-frame clones and drops some. Of 200,000 to 250,000 clones listed, approximately 94% are singletons. The CDR3 length is 14 residues. Germline values: CDR1 SGHRS, CDR2 YFSETQ. The junction had 2 bases not matched to a gene; V was cut back by 4 bases and J by 0 bases. Study-level points and caveats: Vaccination with two AZD1222 doses was followed by a rise in Spike-specific TCR breadth and depth. In a largely white British group with more females than males, clonal diversity was possibly underestimated.

A remark on this clone: Its specificity is unknown. Other nucleotide sequences in the sample specify the same CDR3.

The J gene is TRBJ1-2, the V gene TRBV5-1; TRBD1 matches at 8 bases. Source: peripheral blood, taken on day 0 of MenACWY control vaccination. The receptor comes from an adult in good health. The CDR3 loop reads CASSLGQANYGYTF. The CDR3 DNA reads TGCGCCAGCAGCCTGGGACAGGCTAACTATGGCTACACCTTC.